Each of the 20 T cell receptor beta chains below was sequenced from the same sample in a study of PD-1 blockade in classical Hodgkin lymphoma (dated by TCRdb to the early 2020s). The meaning of the sample's time point label: cycle 1 day 1 (C1D1), immediately before nivolumab initiation. Relapse after autologous stem cell transplantation had occurred in all trial patients, and cohorts A, B and C were distinguished by prior brentuximab vedotin exposure. Library method: the immunoSEQ multiplex PCR assay. TCRdb's version of the immuneACCESS table is confined to in-frame rearrangements and falls short of the full clone set. An unresolved V gene accounts for under half of the shortfall where checked; the remainder is of unknown origin. The sample contains 9,000 to 10,000 clones, around nine tenths of them found a single time. The top ten clones comprise roughly 13% of the sample. The material was peripheral blood mononuclear cells (PBMCs), obtained at baseline. The source is a human donor with classical Hodgkin lymphoma.

The V call is TRBV5-1, the J call TRBJ2-5, with TRBD1 matching 7 bases. This CDR3 spans 14 amino acids. Per germline, CDR1 SGHRS and CDR2 YFSETQ. V lost 3 bases, J lost 2 bases, and 4 bases stayed unmatched. In nucleotides, the CDR3 is TGCGCCAGCAGCTCAGGACAGGTTCAAGAGACCCAGTACTTC. Translating it yields CASSSGQVQETQYF.

The chain couples TRBV28 to TRBJ1-2; the D gene is possibly TRBD1 (6 bases). Germline V gene data show CDR1 as MDHEN and CDR2 as SYDVKM. The CDR3 has 14 amino acids. The germline V and J ends were trimmed by 3 bases and 8 bases, with 16 bases remaining between them. The DNA of the CDR3 is TGTGCCAGCAGTTTGATTACAGGGTTGCGAGGCTACACCTTC. Translating it yields CASSLITGLRGYTF.

This clone has only one observation. V is TRBV11-3 and J is TRBJ2-6, with D uncertain. Trimming took off 8 bases at V and 0 bases at J, with 5 bases between the two ends. Germline V gene sequence: CDR1 SGHNT, CDR2 YENEEA. The CDR3 has 13 amino acids. The CDR3 region has the DNA TGTGCCAGCCGAACCTCTGGGGCCAACGTCCTGACTTTC. Protein product: CASRTSGANVLTF. The whole variable domain, remainder taken from reference TRBV11-3 and TRBJ2-6, is EAGVVQSPRYKIIEKKQPVAFWCNPISGHNTLYWYLQNLGQGPELLIRYENEEAVDDSQLPKDRFSAERLKGVDSTLKIQPAELGDSAVYLCASRTSGANVLTFGAGSRLTVL.

The chain couples TRBV12-5 to TRBJ1-5, with D unresolved. The CDR3 length is 12 residues. V lost 4 bases and J lost 5, with 6 bases in between. Germline CDR1 reads LGHNT; CDR2 reads FRNRAP. CDR3 DNA: TGTGCTAGTGGTTCCTCGTATCAGCCCCAGCATTTT. It encodes CASGSSYQPQHF.

This rearrangement joins TRBV7-8 to TRBJ2-7; 7 nucleotides agree with TRBD1. J gave up 0 bases and V 3 bases, and 8 bases lay outside the gene matches. The CDR3 totals 16 residues. Germline lookup yields CDR1 SGHVS and CDR2 FQNEAQ. Here the CDR3 DNA reads TGTGCCAGCAGCTTCTTCACAGGGGTCGGCTCCTACGAGCAGTACTTC. Translated, it gives CASSFFTGVGSYEQYF.

The chain has TRBV27 and TRBJ1-5; TRBD1 is a possible D gene (5 bases). V gave up 4 bases and J gave up 5 bases, with 9 bases separating them. The CDR3 spans 13 residues. Germline loops: CDR1 MNHEY, CDR2 SMNVEV (reference sequence). The CDR3 DNA follows: TGTGCCAGCAGTTCCCTGGGGGATCAGCCCCAGCATTTT. Amino acid sequence: CASSSLGDQPQHF.

This clone has just one count. The gene calls are TRBV4-2 and TRBJ2-3; D remains unclear. V lost 1 base to trimming and J lost 2 bases, with 7 bases between them. Germline CDR1 is LGHNA and CDR2 is YNFKEQ. The CDR3 is 14 amino acids. The CDR3 nucleotides read TGTGCCAGCAGCCAAGCCCATTACACAGATACGCAGTATTTT. This encodes CASSQAHYTDTQYF.

The V call is TRBV11-3, the J call TRBJ2-4; no reliable D call. The length of the CDR3 is 15 residues. Germline-derived CDR1 and CDR2 are SGHNT and YENEEA. V lost 6 bases to trimming and J lost 2 bases, with 14 bases between them. CDR3: CASSLVREPKNIQYF. CDR3 DNA: TGTGCCAGCAGTTTGGTGCGCGAGCCCAAAAACATTCAGTACTTC.

The rearrangement uses TRBV15 and TRBJ2-1; D unresolved. The CDR3 consists of 13 residues. V was pared by 7 bases and J by 4 bases, with 11 bases between. Germline-derived CDR1 and CDR2 are LNHNV and YYDKDF (reference sequence). CDR3 sequence: CATTGEAYNEQFF. The CDR3 region has the DNA TGTGCCACCACTGGGGAAGCATACAATGAGCAGTTCTTC.

The gene calls are TRBV11-2 and TRBJ2-4; no firm D call. The CDR3 runs 11 residues. Trimming shortened V by 1 base and J by 12 bases, and 7 bases separated the two germline ends. The V gene's germline CDR1 is SGHAT and CDR2 FQNNGV. In nucleotides, the CDR3 is TGTGCCAGCAGCTTAGCCGCAAATCAGTACTTC. Translation: CASSLAANQYF.

The chain joins TRBV9 to TRBJ1-1; no definite D call. V dropped 3 bases and J dropped 0 bases, with 9 bases sitting between them. The CDR3 contains 14 residues. Germline CDR1 SGDLS, CDR2 YYNGEE. The CDR3 DNA follows: TGTGCCAGCAGCGCCAAAACACTGAACACTGAAGCTTTCTTT. It codes for CASSAKTLNTEAFF. Looking up the rest from reference TRBV9 and TRBJ1-1 gives the full variable domain: DSGVTQTPKHLITATGQRVTLRCSPRSGDLSVYWYQQSLDQGLQFLIQYYNGEERAKGNILERFSAQQFPDLHSELNLSSLELGDSALYFCASSAKTLNTEAFFGQGTRLTVV.

The chain combines TRBV5-6 with TRBJ1-2; 7 nucleotides match TRBD1. The CDR3 has 13 residues. Germline CDR1 SGHDT, CDR2 YYEEEE. The junction had 2 bases not matched to a gene; V was cut back by 1 base and J by 5 bases. The CDR3 reads CASSLQGEYGYTF. As DNA, the CDR3 is TGTGCCAGCAGCTTGCAGGGGGAGTATGGCTACACCTTC.

The gene calls are TRBV7-9 and TRBJ1-1; D uncertain. CDR1 is SEHNR and CDR2 is FQNEAQ in the germline V gene (reference sequence). The CDR3 contains 11 residues. Between the trimmed V and J ends, which lost 1 base and 5 bases, there was a span of 2 bases. The CDR3 DNA follows: TGTGCCAGCAGCTTAGGGACTGAAGCTTTCTTT. Translating it yields CASSLGTEAFF.

The count of this clone is one. The chain combines TRBV6-5 with TRBJ2-7; TRBD2 matches at 9 bases. The CDR3 runs to 16 residues. CDR1 and CDR2 (germline): MNHEY, SVGAGI. V was clipped by 0 bases and J by 4 bases; unmatched bases: 7. The CDR3 bases are TGTGCCAGCAGTTACTCTTTCCTAGCGGGAAATTACGAGCAGTACTTC. Its translation is CASSYSFLAGNYEQYF.

The genes are TRBV27 and TRBJ2-7; D is possibly TRBD2 (6 bases). The CDR3 is 14 residues long. V was clipped by 5 bases and J by 2 bases, with 13 bases between them. Germline V gene data show CDR1 as MNHEY and CDR2 as SMNVEV (reference sequence). The CDR3, as DNA: TGTGCCAGCAGTATCGGTCCGGGGGCCTACGAGCAGTACTTC. It codes for CASSIGPGAYEQYF.

V usage is TRBV30 and J usage is TRBJ1-3; D is uncertain. V was trimmed by 4 bases and J by 5 bases, leaving 12 bases between them. The germline V gene encodes CDR1 GTSNPN and CDR2 SVGIG (reference sequence). The CDR3 extends over 13 amino acids. Here the CDR3 DNA reads TGTGCCTGGACACCCGGTTCCCGAAACACCATATATTTT. Translation gives CAWTPGSRNTIYF.

This chain joins TRBV2 and TRBJ2-4; D gene unclear. Trimming pared 7 bases from V and 7 bases from J, leaving 11 bases between. Germline V gene lookup returns CDR1 SNHLY and CDR2 FYNNEI. This CDR3 has 12 amino acids. The CDR3 nucleotides are TGTGCCAGCATGGAAGGGTCGAACATTCAGTACTTC. Protein product: CASMEGSNIQYF.

This clone was seen a single time. The V and J genes are TRBV2 and TRBJ2-1; D uncertain. CDR1 and CDR2 (germline): SNHLY, FYNNEI. The CDR3 contains 11 residues. Between the trimmed V and J ends, which lost 3 bases and 5 bases, there was a span of 2 bases. The CDR3 here is CASSDDNEQFF. For the CDR3, the DNA is TGTGCCAGCAGTGACGACAATGAGCAGTTCTTC.

The chain combines TRBV10-3 with TRBJ2-3; 9 bases agree with TRBD2. V was clipped by 2 bases and J by 3 bases; unmatched bases: 6. Germline CDR1 reads ENHRY; CDR2 reads SYGVKD. This CDR3 spans 16 amino acids. CDR3 loop: CAISEVVLAGTDTQYF. DNA of the CDR3: TGTGCCATCAGTGAGGTTGTTCTAGCGGGGACAGATACGCAGTATTTT.

J is TRBJ2-7 and V is TRBV7-8; 8 nucleotides match TRBD2. The germline V gene encodes CDR1 SGHVS and CDR2 FQNEAQ. V gave up 5 bases and J gave up 6 bases; unmatched junction bases: 18. The CDR3 covers 17 residues. CDR3 amino acids: CASSHLVVSGTTGEQYF. CDR3 bases: TGTGCCAGCAGCCACCTCGTAGTTAGCGGGACCACCGGCGAGCAGTACTTC.